Presented here are 24 T cell receptor beta chains from one specimen sequenced in a study of OX40 agonist ivuxolimab in advanced cancers. Data came from immunoSEQ multiplex PCR; TCRdb stores just in-frame clones and leaves some out. Among fewer than 80,000 clones listed, about 88% were seen once. The sample in question was CD4+ or CD8+ T cells sorted from blood, obtained in a trial of the OX40 agonist ivuxolimab. All receptors come from an adult with an advanced solid tumor such as melanoma, head and neck, liver or kidney cancer.

This rearrangement joins TRBV18 to TRBJ2-1, with D perhaps TRBD1 (5 bases). V was clipped by 6 bases and J by 0 bases, with 15 bases between them. The CDR3 spans 16 residues. CDR1 KGHSH and CDR2 LQKENI come from the germline V gene. CDR3 sequence: CASSTSRASSYNEQFF. The CDR3 region has the DNA TGTGCCAGCTCCACATCCAGGGCCAGCTCCTACAATGAGCAGTTCTTC.

The V call is TRBV6-5, the J call TRBJ2-5; tentatively, D is TRBD2 (6 bases). CDR1 MNHEY and CDR2 SVGAGI come from the germline V gene. Trimming left V 2 bases short and J 2 bases short, with 15 bases between. The CDR3 consists of 16 residues. The CDR3: CASSYTALGGQETQYF. The CDR3 DNA reads TGTGCCAGCAGTTACACCGCGTTGGGGGGACAAGAGACCCAGTACTTC.

This chain links TRBV6-6 with TRBJ2-3; 7 positions agree with TRBD1. Per the germline V gene, CDR1 is MNHNY and CDR2 is SVGAGI (reference sequence). The CDR3 is made up of 15 amino acids. Unmatched junction bases numbered 7, after V lost 4 bases and J lost 3 bases. The CDR3 is CASSSTTDRTDTQYF. The CDR3 DNA reads TGTGCCAGCAGTTCTACGACGGACAGGACAGATACGCAGTATTTT.

The chain combines TRBV13 with TRBJ2-5, with D possibly being TRBD1 (5 bases). Trimming took 2 bases from V and 5 from J, leaving 12 bases between them. Germline assignment: CDR1 PRHDT and CDR2 FYEKMQ (reference sequence). CDR3 length equals 14 residues. DNA for the CDR3: TGTGCCAGCAGCTTAACAGGTGCCTGGGAGACCCAGTACTTC. It translates to CASSLTGAWETQYF.

This clone was counted once. The V gene is TRBV5-6, the J gene TRBJ2-1; D is ambiguous. The CDR3 sequence is 15 residues long. The V and J ends lost 5 bases and 0 bases respectively, with 12 bases between them. Germline V lookup: CDR1 SGHDT, CDR2 YYEEEE. CDR3 in amino acids: CASSKSLSSYNEQFF. In nucleotides, the CDR3 is TGTGCCAGCAGTAAAAGTCTAAGCTCCTACAATGAGCAGTTCTTC. The full variable domain, completed using reference TRBV5-6 and TRBJ2-1, is DAGVTQSPTHLIKTRGQQVTLRCSPKSGHDTVSWYQQALGQGPQFIFQYYEEEERQRGNFPDRFSGHQFPNYSSELNVNALLLGDSALYLCASSKSLSSYNEQFFGPGTRLTVL.

The rearrangement joins TRBV19 to TRBJ1-1; TRBD1 matches at 9 bases. Trimming cost V 6 bases and J 1 base; bases outside gene matches: 6. Germline CDR1 LNHDA, CDR2 SQIVND (reference sequence). The CDR3 contains 15 residues. The CDR3 nucleotides are TGTGCCAGTAGAACCACAGGGGGCCCGAACACTGAAGCTTTCTTT. Its protein product is CASRTTGGPNTEAFF.

This chain links TRBV19 with TRBJ1-1; possibly TRBD1 for D (5 bases). Trimming took 5 bases from V and 4 from J, leaving 26 bases between them. The CDR3 runs 18 residues. Germline V gene lookup returns CDR1 LNHDA and CDR2 SQIVND (reference sequence). CDR3 sequence: CASSPWVGPGALSTEAFF. The CDR3 DNA follows: TGTGCCAGTAGTCCCTGGGTGGGGCCTGGGGCTTTGAGCACTGAAGCTTTCTTT. Filled out from reference TRBV19 and TRBJ1-1, the complete variable domain reads DGGITQSPKYLFRKEGQNVTLSCEQNLNHDAMYWYRQDPGQGLRLIYYSQIVNDFQKGDIAEGYSVSREKKESFPLTVTSAQKNPTAFYLCASSPWVGPGALSTEAFFGQGTRLTVV.

This clone was detected only once. This sequence joins TRBV18 and TRBJ2-3; D gene unclear. V was cut by 3 bases and J by 0 bases, with 13 bases left in between. The CDR3 extends over 16 amino acids. Germline loops: CDR1 KGHSH, CDR2 LQKENI. CDR3 bases: TGTGCCAGCTCACCGTCACCCGGACGGAGCACAGATACGCAGTATTTT. It codes for CASSPSPGRSTDTQYF.

The V and J genes are TRBV29-1 and TRBJ1-1; 9 bases are a match to TRBD1. Germline-derived CDR1 and CDR2 are SQVTM and ANQGSEA. The CDR3 spans 11 residues. With 5 bases clipped from V and 8 bases from J, the junction kept 3 bases outside the gene matches. CDR3 coding DNA: TGCAGCGTTATGACAGGGGGGGAAGCTTTCTTT. This sequence encodes CSVMTGGEAFF.

CDR3 amino acids: CASSAGPSGYTF. CDR3 sequence (DNA): TGTGCCAGCAGCGCCGGCCCCAGTGGCTACACCTTC. The V gene is TRBV7-8, the J gene TRBJ1-2; no clear D. Trimming left V 5 bases short and J 7 bases short, with 11 bases between. Per the germline V gene, CDR1 is SGHVS and CDR2 is FQNEAQ. The CDR3 loop spans 12 amino acids.

CDR3 region: CSVGGQADGYTF. CDR3 nucleotides: TGCAGCGTGGGGGGTCAGGCAGATGGCTACACCTTC. The chain carries TRBV29-1 and TRBJ1-2; D is possibly TRBD1 (5 bases). The CDR3 totals 12 residues. V was clipped by 6 bases and J by 6 bases, with 14 bases between them. Looked up from germline, CDR1 is SQVTM and CDR2 is ANQGSEA.

The rearrangement uses TRBV7-3 and TRBJ2-1, with D possibly being TRBD1 (5 bases). Looked up from germline, CDR1 is SGHTA and CDR2 is FQGTGA. V shed 2 bases and J shed 6 bases, with 8 bases lying between them. The CDR3 consists of 13 residues. CDR3 in amino acids: CASSLAGINEQFF. The CDR3 bases are TGTGCCAGCAGCTTAGCAGGGATCAATGAGCAGTTCTTC.

V and J are TRBV7-9 and TRBJ1-1, with D unresolved. Germline V gene sequence: CDR1 SEHNR, CDR2 FQNEAQ (reference sequence). The CDR3 consists of 15 residues. V lost 5 bases and J lost 3, with 16 bases in between. CDR3 residues: CASSMTRFVDTEAFF. The DNA for the CDR3 is TGTGCCAGCAGCATGACACGGTTTGTTGACACTGAAGCTTTCTTT.

This chain connects TRBV5-1 to TRBJ1-1; 7 bases map to TRBD1. The CDR3 has 16 amino acids. The junction had 11 bases not matched to a gene; V was cut back by 3 bases and J by 3 bases. Germline CDR1 and CDR2: SGHRS and YFSETQ. DNA of the CDR3: TGCGCCAGCAGCTCCTACAACAGGGGTGTCGACACTGAAGCTTTCTTT. As protein: CASSSYNRGVDTEAFF.

This clone was recorded once. The chain carries TRBV29-1 and TRBJ1-4, with 7 positions matching TRBD1. The CDR3 extends over 14 amino acids. The V gene end was trimmed by 6 bases and the J gene end by 7 bases; junction bases not matched to a gene: 11. Germline values: CDR1 SQVTM, CDR2 ANQGSEA. The CDR3 nucleotides are TGCAGCGTGGATACAGGGGTATCGGGTGAAAAACTGTTTTTT. This gives the protein CSVDTGVSGEKLFF.

The rearrangement links TRBV6-5 to TRBJ1-2; 9 nucleotides agree with TRBD1. The ends lost 6 bases at V and 5 bases at J; junction bases unmatched: 7. The CDR3 sequence is 14 residues long. The germline V gene has CDR1 MNHEY and CDR2 SVGAGI. CDR3 region: CASSRDRVLYGYTF. In nucleotides, the CDR3 is TGTGCCAGCAGCCGGGACAGGGTCCTTTATGGCTACACCTTC.

The rearrangement uses TRBV7-9 and TRBJ2-3; no clear D. The germline V gene encodes CDR1 SEHNR and CDR2 FQNEAQ (reference sequence). The CDR3 is 18 amino acids. Trimming removed 5 bases from V and 1 base from J, with 22 bases in between. The CDR3 here is CASSPKGPPGLGTDTQYF. The CDR3, as DNA: TGTGCCAGCAGCCCAAAGGGCCCTCCCGGATTGGGCACAGATACGCAGTATTTT.

This rearrangement joins TRBV27 to TRBJ2-1; D is undetermined. The V and J ends lost 4 bases and 0 bases respectively, with 10 bases between them. CDR1 and CDR2 from the germline V gene are MNHEY and SMNVEV (reference sequence). CDR3 length equals 15 residues. CDR3 DNA sequence: TGTGCCAGCAGTTCGGTTCGGAGCTCCTACAATGAGCAGTTCTTC. Protein sequence: CASSSVRSSYNEQFF.

This chain uses TRBV2 with TRBJ2-2; D gene uncertain. Trimming stripped 0 bases from V and 3 bases from J, with 8 bases between. The CDR3 is made up of 15 amino acids. Germline V gene data show CDR1 as SNHLY and CDR2 as FYNNEI. The CDR3 coding sequence is TGTGCCAGCAGTGAAGCGCAAGGGTACACCGGGGAGCTGTTTTTT. Its translation is CASSEAQGYTGELFF.

V is TRBV18 and J is TRBJ1-5; the D gene is possibly TRBD1 (5 bases). V lost 6 bases and J 7 bases, leaving 19 bases between the germline ends. Germline CDR1 KGHSH, CDR2 LQKENI. The CDR3 totals 15 residues. CDR3 sequence (DNA): TGTGCCAGCTCCGGGACGGCAGCTATAGGCCAGCCCCAGCATTTT. Its protein product is CASSGTAAIGQPQHF.

The V gene is TRBV5-4, the J gene TRBJ1-2, with no clear D. V gave up 0 bases and J gave up 3 bases, with 21 bases separating them. The germline V gene has CDR1 SGHNT and CDR2 YYREEE (reference sequence). The length of the CDR3 is 18 residues. In nucleotides, the CDR3 is TGTGCCAGCAGCTTGGTAGGTCAAGGCCTCCGGGCTCACTATGGCTACACCTTC. Translating it yields CASSLVGQGLRAHYGYTF.

This rearrangement joins TRBV19 to TRBJ2-7; 7 nucleotides align to TRBD1. The V gene end was trimmed by 3 bases and the J gene end by 7 bases; junction bases not matched to a gene: 12. The CDR3 is 15 residues long. Germline V gene sequence: CDR1 LNHDA, CDR2 SQIVND (reference sequence). The CDR3 here is CASSIGGDRAGEQYF. CDR3 sequence (DNA): TGTGCCAGTAGTATTGGGGGCGACAGGGCTGGTGAGCAGTACTTC. Full variable domain (outside the CDR3, taken from reference TRBV19 and TRBJ2-7): DGGITQSPKYLFRKEGQNVTLSCEQNLNHDAMYWYRQDPGQGLRLIYYSQIVNDFQKGDIAEGYSVSREKKESFPLTVTSAQKNPTAFYLCASSIGGDRAGEQYFGPGTRLTVT.

The chain employs TRBV18 and TRBJ1-5; no definite D call. CDR3 length: 15 residues. Trimming stripped 3 bases from V and 0 bases from J, with 9 bases between. Per the germline V gene, CDR1 is KGHSH and CDR2 is LQKENI. The CDR3 DNA reads as TGTGCCAGCTCACCGGGCAGCCATAGCAATCAGCCCCAGCATTTT. Protein sequence: CASSPGSHSNQPQHF.

Only one count was recorded for this clone. The V call is TRBV30, the J call TRBJ2-1; D gene unclear. CDR1 and CDR2 (germline): GTSNPN, SVGIG (reference sequence). This CDR3 contains 11 residues. V was pared by 3 bases and J by 5 bases, with 5 bases between. In DNA form, the CDR3 reads TGTGCCTGGAGCCGAAACAATGAGCAGTTCTTC. Residues: CAWSRNNEQFF.